The subject of this entry is one T cell receptor (beta chain). Libraries were prepared by immunoSEQ multiplex PCR; TCRdb keeps only in-frame clonotypes and omits some of them. The sample includes more than 110,000 clones, about three quarters of them seen just once. TCR beta libraries used around 2 micrograms of DNA from cryopreserved PBMCs. These data come from a study of cytotoxic CD8 clonotypes in ibrutinib-treated CLL. Study-level background: The patients comprised some twelve relapsed/refractory and about 16 treatment-naive cases, some 17 IGHV unmutated.

The germline V gene encodes CDR1 MNHEY and CDR2 SVGAGI. The CDR3 is 16 amino acids. V lost 2 bases, J lost 7 bases, and 10 bases stayed unmatched. Sequenced material: PBMCs, taken after 24 months of ibrutinib treatment. The sequence was collected from a human donor with chronic lymphocytic leukemia. This chain connects TRBV6-5 to TRBJ2-2; 7 nucleotides line up with TRBD2. The CDR3 region has the DNA TGTGCCAGCAGTTACCCAGCGGGAACAAGTGGCGGGGAGCTGTTTTTT. Amino acid sequence: CASSYPAGTSGGELFF.